These 29 T cell receptor beta chains came from one sample sequenced in a study of technical replicates of blood from a few donors. Sequencing used immunoSEQ multiplex PCR; TCRdb keeps in-frame clones, though not all of them. Among about 89,000 clones listed, just under 95% were seen once. Sequenced input: T cells isolated from PBMCs. These receptors were collected from a human donor in good health.

The J gene is TRBJ2-2, the V gene TRBV19; maybe TRBD1 (6 bases). Germline CDR1 and CDR2: LNHDA and SQIVND (reference sequence). V dropped 3 bases and J dropped 4 bases, with 12 bases sitting between them. The length of the CDR3 is 15 residues. CDR3 residues: CASSISGTTTGELFF. CDR3 nucleotide sequence: TGTGCCAGTAGTATCTCTGGGACAACCACCGGGGAGCTGTTTTTT.

The chain employs TRBV2 and TRBJ1-1, with 8 nucleotides matching TRBD1. The V and J ends lost 7 bases and 8 bases, in that order; junction bases with no gene match: 9. This CDR3 region has 13 residues. CDR1 SNHLY and CDR2 FYNNEI come from the germline V gene. The CDR3 spells CASNTGGMGEAFF. The CDR3 DNA follows: TGTGCCAGCAACACAGGGGGAATGGGCGAAGCTTTCTTT.

This clone was recorded only once. This rearrangement joins TRBV10-1 to TRBJ1-1; D might be TRBD1 (5 bases). The CDR3 sequence is 15 residues long. V lost 6 bases and J 6 bases, leaving 20 bases between the germline ends. CDR1 is WNHNN and CDR2 is SYGVQD in the germline V gene (reference sequence). CDR3 sequence: CASSFSMAQQAEAFF. CDR3 sequence (DNA): TGCGCCAGCAGCTTCTCCATGGCTCAACAGGCTGAAGCTTTCTTT.

Regarding this clone: The same CDR3 is also encoded by other DNA sequences in this sample. The V call is TRBV19, the J call TRBJ2-5, with D possibly matching TRBD2 (6 bases). Germline CDR1 LNHDA, CDR2 SQIVND (reference sequence). The CDR3 is 15 residues long. The V gene lost 3 bases and the J gene lost 2 bases, with 13 bases spanning the gap. In DNA, the CDR3 is TGTGCCAGTAGTATTTTCGGAGGGAGGCAAGAGACCCAGTACTTC. This gives the protein CASSIFGGRQETQYF.

J is TRBJ2-5 and V is TRBV6-1; TRBD1 agrees at 7 bases. V lost 5 bases and J lost 5; bases outside the gene matches: 8. Germline CDR1 reads MNHNS; CDR2 reads SASEGT. CDR3 length: 14 amino acids. CDR3 sequence reads: CASSRRQGRETQYF. CDR3 nucleotides: TGTGCCAGCAGTCGAAGACAGGGTCGGGAGACCCAGTACTTC.

CDR3 residues: CASSSRTGGIFQGQPQHF. DNA for the CDR3: TGTGCCAGCAGCTCCCGGACAGGGGGTATTTTTCAGGGTCAGCCCCAGCATTTT. This sequence joins TRBV28 and TRBJ1-5, with TRBD1 identical over 10 bases. This CDR3 contains 18 residues. The junction had 17 bases not matched to a gene; V was cut back by 6 bases and J by 6 bases. Looked up from germline, CDR1 is MDHEN and CDR2 is SYDVKM.

The chain combines TRBV4-1 with TRBJ2-1; 9 nucleotides line up with TRBD2. The CDR3 covers 15 residues. J was trimmed by 4 bases and V by 8 bases; bases with no gene match: 9. The germline V gene encodes CDR1 MGHRA and CDR2 YSYEKL. In DNA, the CDR3 is TGCGCCAGCGCGCGTAGCGGGGGCGCGTACAATGAGCAGTTCTTC. This translates into CASARSGGAYNEQFF.

The chain has TRBV6-5 and TRBJ1-1; tentative D call: TRBD1 (5 bases). The V and J ends lost 0 bases and 4 bases respectively, with 15 bases between them. The CDR3 sequence is 16 residues long. Germline lookup yields CDR1 MNHEY and CDR2 SVGAGI. CDR3 sequence reads: CASSYSLGLLSTEAFF. The CDR3 nucleotides read TGTGCCAGCAGTTACTCCCTGGGACTTCTTAGCACTGAAGCTTTCTTT.

V and J are TRBV15 and TRBJ1-1, with TRBD1 identical over 7 bases. The junction had 15 bases not matched to a gene; V was cut back by 5 bases and J by 3 bases. Germline CDR1 LNHNV, CDR2 YYDKDF (reference sequence). The CDR3 consists of 17 residues. The CDR3 DNA sequence: TGTGCCACCAGCCTGGAGAAGGTGGGACAGTATGACACTGAAGCTTTCTTT. Translating it yields CATSLEKVGQYDTEAFF.

This rearrangement joins TRBV7-8 to TRBJ2-7; possible D gene TRBD2, 5 bases. V shed 2 bases and J shed 6 bases, with 11 bases lying between them. Per germline, CDR1 SGHVS and CDR2 FQNEAQ. The CDR3 length is 13 residues. The CDR3 nucleotides are TGTGCCAGCAGCTTAATTTCGGGGAGCGAGCAGTACTTC. It encodes CASSLISGSEQYF.

V usage is TRBV6-6 and J usage is TRBJ2-7, with 16 bases matching TRBD2. The length of the CDR3 is 15 residues. Losses at the gene ends were 6 bases for V and 9 bases for J; bases not matched to a gene: 8. Germline CDR1 reads MNHNY; CDR2 reads SVGAGI (reference sequence). Here the CDR3 reads CASSLPGLAGGAQYF. The CDR3 coding sequence is TGTGCCAGCAGCCTCCCGGGACTAGCGGGAGGGGCGCAGTACTTC.

The rearrangement uses TRBV6-4 and TRBJ2-3; D is undetermined. V was trimmed by 9 bases and J by 3 bases, leaving 10 bases between them. This CDR3 comprises 12 residues. Per germline, CDR1 MRHNA and CDR2 SNTAGT. Written as DNA, the CDR3 is TGTGCCAGAGAGGCCCATACAGATACGCAGTATTTT. Translation: CAREAHTDTQYF.

The J gene is TRBJ2-1, the V gene TRBV27, with TRBD2 as a possible D gene (6 bases). The germline V gene has CDR1 MNHEY and CDR2 SMNVEV (reference sequence). With 3 bases removed from V and 9 bases from J, the gap between germline ends came to 12 bases. This CDR3 is 13 amino acids long. CDR3 coding DNA: TGTGCCAGCAGTTTGAACGGGAGAATTGAGCAGTTCTTC. This codes for CASSLNGRIEQFF.

This clone was observed a single time. The chain carries TRBV2 and TRBJ2-4; 7 positions agree with TRBD1. Per the germline V gene, CDR1 is SNHLY and CDR2 is FYNNEI. The J segment lost 14 bases and the V segment lost 2 bases, leaving 6 bases of the junction unmatched. This CDR3 region has 12 residues. The CDR3 sequence: CASSEQGTVKYF. The CDR3 DNA reads as TGTGCCAGCAGTGAACAAGGGACAGTGAAGTACTTC.

The genes are TRBV19 and TRBJ2-1; 9 bases are a match to TRBD2. Trimming removed 0 bases from V and 7 bases from J; junction bases left unmatched: 10. The CDR3 is made up of 17 amino acids. Germline CDR1 reads LNHDA; CDR2 reads SQIVND (reference sequence). The CDR3 DNA reads as TGTGCCAGTAGTATAGAGTTAGCGGGAGTCGCAGGAAATGAGCAGTTCTTC. Protein product: CASSIELAGVAGNEQFF.

V usage is TRBV2 and J usage is TRBJ1-1; the D gene is possibly TRBD1 (6 bases). The germline V gene has CDR1 SNHLY and CDR2 FYNNEI. This CDR3 is 11 amino acids long. With 6 bases removed from V and 7 bases from J, the gap between germline ends came to 9 bases. This CDR3 is CASSFRGEAFF. The CDR3 DNA is TGTGCCAGCAGCTTCAGGGGTGAAGCTTTCTTT.

V and J are TRBV6-5 and TRBJ1-2, with 8 bases matching TRBD1. The germline V gene has CDR1 MNHEY and CDR2 SVGAGI. V was pared by 4 bases and J by 10 bases, with 11 bases of the junction left unmatched. CDR3 length: 14 residues. Here the CDR3 reads CASSWGQAPNAYTF. The DNA of the CDR3 is TGTGCCAGCAGTTGGGGACAGGCCCCAAATGCCTACACCTTC.

This chain connects TRBV19 to TRBJ2-1; 13 bases match TRBD2. CDR3 length: 15 residues. Losses at the gene ends were 3 bases for V and 10 bases for J; bases not matched to a gene: 6. CDR1 is LNHDA and CDR2 is SQIVND in the germline V gene (reference sequence). CDR3 region: CASSITSGGANEQFF. Here the CDR3 DNA reads TGTGCCAGTAGTATCACTAGCGGGGGGGCTAACGAGCAGTTCTTC. Variable domain in full (rest from reference TRBV19 and TRBJ2-1): DGGITQSPKYLFRKEGQNVTLSCEQNLNHDAMYWYRQDPGQGLRLIYYSQIVNDFQKGDIAEGYSVSREKKESFPLTVTSAQKNPTAFYLCASSITSGGANEQFFGPGTRLTVL.

As for this clone: At the DNA level, this CDR3 is encoded by other sequences in the same sample as well. This chain uses TRBV25-1 with TRBJ1-2, with TRBD1 matching 9 bases. V gave up 4 bases and J gave up 4 bases; unmatched junction bases: 4. The CDR3 loop spans 14 amino acids. Looked up from germline, CDR1 is MGHDK and CDR2 is SYGVNS. DNA of the CDR3: TGTGCCAGCAGTGGGACAGGGGACGCCTATGGCTACACCTTC. It yields the protein CASSGTGDAYGYTF.

The chain recombines TRBV4-1 with TRBJ1-1; D unresolved. Per the germline V gene, CDR1 is MGHRA and CDR2 is YSYEKL. This CDR3 has 15 residues. Trimming took 3 bases from V and 5 from J, leaving 16 bases between them. The CDR3 nucleotides are TGCGCCAGCAGCCACAACAGAGGCGGGAGGACTGAAGCTTTCTTT. It yields the protein CASSHNRGGRTEAFF.

The chain has TRBV14 and TRBJ1-1; D is perhaps TRBD1 (6 bases). CDR1 and CDR2 from the germline V gene are SGHDN and FVKESK. CDR3 length equals 13 residues. V lost 1 base and J 5 bases, leaving 8 bases between the germline ends. The CDR3 DNA sequence: TGTGCCAGCAGCCAAGTAAGGGGGACTGAAGCTTTCTTT. This translates into CASSQVRGTEAFF.

In DNA, the CDR3 is TGTGCCAGCAGTTTTCAAGCCCAAGTGCCGGAGACCCAGTACTTC. Encoded protein: CASSFQAQVPETQYF. The chain links TRBV28 to TRBJ2-5; no definite D call. Germline V gene data show CDR1 as MDHEN and CDR2 as SYDVKM. Trimming left V 3 bases short and J 5 bases short, with 16 bases between. The CDR3 contains 15 residues. The full variable domain, its missing parts supplied by reference TRBV28 and TRBJ2-5, is DVKVTQSSRYLVKRTGEKVFLECVQDMDHENMFWYRQDPGLGLRLIYFSYDVKMKEKGDIPEGYSVSREKKERFSLILESASTNQTSMYLCASSFQAQVPETQYFGPGTRLLVL.

The chain is built from TRBV7-9 and TRBJ2-7, with no clear D. This CDR3 contains 11 residues. V lost 6 bases, J lost 7 bases, and 10 bases lay in between. Germline assignment: CDR1 SEHNR and CDR2 FQNEAQ (reference sequence). The CDR3 reads CASRLTTEQYF. For the CDR3, the DNA is TGTGCCAGCAGGCTTACCACAGAGCAGTACTTC. The full variable domain, with the rest looked up from reference TRBV7-9 and TRBJ2-7, is DTGVSQNPRHKITKRGQNVTFRCDPISEHNRLYWYRQTLGQGPEFLTYFQNEAQLEKSRLLSDRFSAERPKGSFSTLEIQRTEQGDSAMYLCASRLTTEQYFGPGTRLTVT.

Points on this clone: Other DNA variants within this sample encode the same CDR3. The V gene is TRBV9, the J gene TRBJ2-5, with D uncertain. The CDR3 is 13 amino acids. V lost 0 bases, J lost 3 bases, and 6 bases lay in between. Germline CDR1 is SGDLS and CDR2 is YYNGEE. CDR3 DNA: TGTGCCAGCAGCGTAGCGGTAGAAGAGACCCAGTACTTC. Translation: CASSVAVEETQYF.

V is TRBV5-1 and J is TRBJ2-3; 9 bases match TRBD2. Germline values: CDR1 SGHRS, CDR2 YFSETQ. V shed 4 bases and J 0 bases; nucleotides not matched to a gene: 3. The length of the CDR3 is 15 residues. The CDR3 DNA reads as TGCGCCAGCAGCGGAGGGACTAGCAGCACAGATACGCAGTATTTT. Protein: CASSGGTSSTDTQYF.

The genes are TRBV27 and TRBJ1-2, with 8 bases lining up with TRBD1. The CDR3 sequence is 14 residues long. CDR1 is MNHEY, CDR2 SMNVEV, per germline (reference sequence). Trimming at V came to 4 bases and at J to 4 bases, leaving 5 bases not matched to a gene. CDR3 sequence (DNA): TGTGCCAGCAGTTCCAGGGGGCGCTTCTATGGCTACACCTTC. Amino acids: CASSSRGRFYGYTF.

The chain is built from TRBV4-1 and TRBJ1-2, with TRBD1 as a possible D gene (6 bases). The CDR3 is 15 amino acids. CDR1 is MGHRA and CDR2 is YSYEKL in the germline V gene. Between the trimmed V and J ends, which lost 1 base and 4 bases, there was a span of 13 bases. The DNA of the CDR3 is TGCGCCAGCAGCCAAGCCTCCGGACAGACCTATGGCTACACCTTC. Translated, it gives CASSQASGQTYGYTF.

A remark on this clone: Mismatch with germline at one junction end may stem from a read error. The CDR3 DNA reads as TGTGCCAGCAGTCCCCCGGACAGGGGGCCCTTCTTC. This translates into CASSPPDRGPFF. The chain is built from TRBV28 and TRBJ2-7; 11 bases are shared with TRBD1. CDR1 and CDR2 (germline): MDHEN, SYDVKM. The CDR3 spans 12 residues.

The chain employs TRBV6-1 and TRBJ1-5; D is undetermined. Germline CDR1 and CDR2: MNHNS and SASEGT. The V end lost 8 bases, the J end lost 2 bases, and 16 bases lay between the germline ends. There are 15 residues in the CDR3. The CDR3: CASELLSQGNQPQHF. The CDR3 DNA reads as TGTGCCAGCGAATTACTCTCCCAGGGCAATCAGCCCCAGCATTTT.